The 11 T cell receptor beta chains listed next were all sequenced from one sample in a study of T cells after yellow fever vaccination (dated by TCRdb to the late 2010s). To prepare the library, 5' RACE was applied. This sample was sequenced with an Illumina HiSeq 2500. TCRdb cleaned the public reads at Q25 with fastp, built clones with MiXCR and kept in-frame beta chains. CDR3 protein duplicates are merged, each entry listing the most common genes and DNA. This sample holds 600,000 to 750,000 distinct CDR3 sequences; 9% to 15% were observed only once. The ten largest account for under 15% of the sample. The treatment or condition label, as the study defines it: live attenuated yellow fever vaccine strain. The sequenced sample was PBMCs, obtained on the day of the yellow fever booster vaccination. These receptors came from a man younger than 40 who received the YFV17D yellow fever vaccine.

This clonotype showed up just a few times. The chain carries TRBV15 and TRBJ2-4; no firm D call. Germline-derived CDR1 and CDR2 are LNHNV and YYDKDF (reference sequence). This CDR3 spans 15 amino acids. V was pared by 6 bases and J by 1 base, with 13 bases between. The CDR3 loop is CATRALKGAKNIQYF. For the CDR3, the DNA is TGTGCCACCAGGGCCCTCAAAGGGGCCAAAAACATTCAGTACTTC.

J is TRBJ2-1 and V is TRBV20-1; 8 nucleotides align to TRBD2. Trimming took 2 bases from V and 15 from J; bases not matched to a gene: 9. Germline loops: CDR1 DFQATT, CDR2 SNEGSKA (reference sequence). The length of the CDR3 is 12 residues. CDR3 amino acids: CSARRGAGGLFF. In nucleotides, the CDR3 is TGCAGTGCTAGAAGGGGGGCGGGAGGTCTGTTCTTC.

The chain employs TRBV7-9 and TRBJ1-5, with D maybe TRBD1 (5 bases). V was cut by 1 base and J by 8 bases, with 9 bases left in between. Germline V gene sequence: CDR1 SEHNR, CDR2 FQNEAQ (reference sequence). This CDR3 comprises 13 residues. CDR3 coding DNA: TGTGCCAGCAGCTTAGTGGGGGATAAGCCCCAGCATTTT. Its translation: CASSLVGDKPQHF.

This clonotype was recorded at least ten times. The chain has TRBV7-2 and TRBJ2-2; TRBD2 aligns across 8 bases. Germline assignment: CDR1 SGHTA and CDR2 FQGNSA. The CDR3 covers 15 residues. The junction had 1 base not matched to a gene; V was cut back by 4 bases and J by 0 bases. CDR3 nucleotide sequence: TGTGCCAGCAGCTCGGGAGGGCCGAACACCGGGGAGCTGTTTTTT. It translates to CASSSGGPNTGELFF.

The chain employs TRBV3-1 and TRBJ2-7; D might be TRBD2 (5 bases). V was trimmed by 4 bases and J by 2 bases, leaving 24 bases between them. This CDR3 contains 18 residues. CDR1 and CDR2 (germline): LGHDT, YNNKEL (reference sequence). The CDR3: CASSPLIVREARAYEQYF. In DNA, the CDR3 is TGTGCCAGCAGCCCCCTTATCGTTAGGGAAGCGAGGGCCTACGAGCAGTACTTC.

This chain uses TRBV27 with TRBJ2-5; TRBD1 agrees at 7 bases. V gave up 5 bases and J gave up 4 bases; unmatched junction bases: 7. The CDR3 extends over 14 amino acids. The germline CDR1 and CDR2 sequences are MNHEY and SMNVEV (reference sequence). Written as DNA, the CDR3 is TGTGCCAGCAGTCCAGACAGGGCCCTAGAGACCCAGTACTTC. The encoded protein is CASSPDRALETQYF.

The J gene is TRBJ2-5, the V gene TRBV15; 10 nucleotides line up with TRBD1. This CDR3 contains 18 residues. Germline loops: CDR1 LNHNV, CDR2 YYDKDF (reference sequence). J was trimmed by 5 bases and V by 3 bases; bases with no gene match: 15. The CDR3 sequence: CATSSPIRDRGRRETQYF. CDR3 DNA sequence: TGTGCCACCAGCAGCCCGATCCGGGACAGGGGTCGTCGGGAGACCCAGTACTTC.

The chain combines TRBV7-6 with TRBJ2-5, with TRBD2 identical over 12 bases. Germline lookup yields CDR1 SGHVS and CDR2 FNYEAQ. V dropped 1 base and J dropped 4; count of bases not matched to a gene: 10. The CDR3 is made up of 18 amino acids. For the CDR3, the DNA is TGTGCCAGCAGCTTAGTACTGACTAGCGGGAGTTCTCGAGAGACCCAGTACTTC. Its protein product is CASSLVLTSGSSRETQYF.

In this sample, this clonotype turned up a few times. The CDR3 reads CSVGTAITGELFF. The CDR3 DNA is TGCAGCGTTGGGACAGCTATCACCGGGGAGCTGTTTTTT. The gene calls are TRBV29-1 and TRBJ2-2; D might be TRBD1 (6 bases). The CDR3 loop spans 13 amino acids. From germline, CDR1 is SQVTM and CDR2 ANQGSEA. Trimming pared 4 bases from V and 4 bases from J, leaving 10 bases between.

At least ten counts were recorded for this clonotype. The chain is built from TRBV6-2 or TRBV6-3 and TRBJ2-7; D gene uncertain. V was pared by 6 bases and J by 3 bases, with 6 bases between. The CDR3 totals 11 residues. Germline lookup yields CDR1 MNHEY and CDR2 SVGEGT. The CDR3 loop reads CASSHRYEQYF. Here the CDR3 DNA reads TGTGCCAGCAGCCATCGCTACGAGCAGTACTTC.

The chain employs TRBV29-1 and TRBJ2-1; D is perhaps TRBD2 (6 bases). Trimming took off 7 bases at V and 11 bases at J, with 18 bases between the two ends. The CDR3 length is 12 residues. The germline CDR1 and CDR2 sequences are SQVTM and ANQGSEA. CDR3 sequence: CSASNRDFKQFF. CDR3 bases: TGCAGCGCCTCAAACCGGGACTTCAAGCAGTTCTTC.